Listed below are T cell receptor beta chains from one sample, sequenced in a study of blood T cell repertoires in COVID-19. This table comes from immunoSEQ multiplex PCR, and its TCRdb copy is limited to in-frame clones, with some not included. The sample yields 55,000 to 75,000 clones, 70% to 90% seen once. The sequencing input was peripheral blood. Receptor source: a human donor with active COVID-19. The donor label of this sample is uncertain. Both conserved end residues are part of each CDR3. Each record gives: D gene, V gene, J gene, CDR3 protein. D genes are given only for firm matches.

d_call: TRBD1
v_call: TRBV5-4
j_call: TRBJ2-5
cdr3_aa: CASSSQGQGIETQYF

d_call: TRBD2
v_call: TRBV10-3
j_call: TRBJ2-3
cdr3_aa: CASSSQRGEDTQYF

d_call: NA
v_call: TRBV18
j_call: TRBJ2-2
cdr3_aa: CASSKTALNTGELFF

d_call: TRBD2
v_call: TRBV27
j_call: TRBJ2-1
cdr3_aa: CASSPIAGGPGFEQFF

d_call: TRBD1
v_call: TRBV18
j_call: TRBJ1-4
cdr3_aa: CASSPDRGQYEKLFF

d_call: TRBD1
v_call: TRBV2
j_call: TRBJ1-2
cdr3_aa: CASTWGDRDYGYTF

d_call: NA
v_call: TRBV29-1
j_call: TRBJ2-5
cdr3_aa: CSVGQSSGETQYF

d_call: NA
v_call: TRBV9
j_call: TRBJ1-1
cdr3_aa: CASSVGGRRTEAFF

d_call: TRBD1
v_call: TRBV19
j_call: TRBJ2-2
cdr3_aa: CASERGTGTTGELFF

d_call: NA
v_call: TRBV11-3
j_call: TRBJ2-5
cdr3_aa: CASSDRLERETQYF

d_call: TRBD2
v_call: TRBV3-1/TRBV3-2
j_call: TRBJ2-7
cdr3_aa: CASSQLLAGEGYEQYF

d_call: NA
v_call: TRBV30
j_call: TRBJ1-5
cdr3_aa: CAWSPGPNTYSNQPQHF

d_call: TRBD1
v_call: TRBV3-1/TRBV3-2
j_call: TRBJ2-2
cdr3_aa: CASSRTGQSKNTGELFF

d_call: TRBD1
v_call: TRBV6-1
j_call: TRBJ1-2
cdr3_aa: CASSEAGTGRGGYTF

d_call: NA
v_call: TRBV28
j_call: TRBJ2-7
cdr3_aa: CASTLGHSYEQYF

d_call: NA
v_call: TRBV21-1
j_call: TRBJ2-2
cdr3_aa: CASSKEGLAGGPATGELFF

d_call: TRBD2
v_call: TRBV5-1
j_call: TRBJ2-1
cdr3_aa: CASSYTPGGSYNEQFF

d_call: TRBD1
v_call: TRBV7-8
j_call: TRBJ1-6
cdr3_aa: CASSYRTGSSYNSPLHF

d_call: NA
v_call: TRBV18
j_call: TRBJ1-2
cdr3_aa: CASSSGGANYGYTF

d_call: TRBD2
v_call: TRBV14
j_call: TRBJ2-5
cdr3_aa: CASSHWGGETQYF

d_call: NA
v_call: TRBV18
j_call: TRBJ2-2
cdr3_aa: CASSHTGMRDGELFF

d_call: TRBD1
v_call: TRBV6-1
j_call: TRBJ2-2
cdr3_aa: CASSEIPPGQTITGELFF

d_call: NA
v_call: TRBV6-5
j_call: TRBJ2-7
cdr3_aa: CASRSDPRREQYF

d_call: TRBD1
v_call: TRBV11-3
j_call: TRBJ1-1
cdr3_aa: CASRERQGEATEAFF

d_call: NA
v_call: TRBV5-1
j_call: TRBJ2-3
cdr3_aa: CASSQGSSADTQYF

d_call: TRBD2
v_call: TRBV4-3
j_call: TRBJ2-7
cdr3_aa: CASSQDTRAGAYEQYF

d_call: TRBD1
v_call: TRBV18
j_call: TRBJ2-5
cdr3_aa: CASSSGQGGGETQYF

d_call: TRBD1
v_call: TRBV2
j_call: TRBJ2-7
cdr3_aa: CASLDRVREQYF

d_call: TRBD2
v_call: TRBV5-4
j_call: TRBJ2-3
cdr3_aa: CASSLAGAGTDTQYF

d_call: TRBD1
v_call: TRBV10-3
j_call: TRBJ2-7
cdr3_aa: CAIRRDSGSYEQYF

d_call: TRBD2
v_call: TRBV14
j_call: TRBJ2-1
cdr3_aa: CASSQGLQRGAVSSYNEQFF

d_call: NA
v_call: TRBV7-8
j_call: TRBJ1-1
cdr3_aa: CASSLGRVGTEAFF

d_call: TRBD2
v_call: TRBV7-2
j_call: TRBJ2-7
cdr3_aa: CASSPQAGPYEQYF

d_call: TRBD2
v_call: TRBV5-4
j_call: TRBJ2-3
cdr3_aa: CASSGSSGGGPRTDTQYF

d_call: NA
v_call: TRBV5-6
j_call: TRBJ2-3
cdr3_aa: CASSRDKELPQYF

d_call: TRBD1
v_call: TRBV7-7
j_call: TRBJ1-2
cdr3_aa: CASILSGGTGGYGYTF

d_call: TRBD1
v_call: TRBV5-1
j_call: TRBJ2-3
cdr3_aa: CASSIRQGGQDTQYF

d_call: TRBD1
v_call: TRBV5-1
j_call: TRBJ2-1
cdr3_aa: CASSRQGKDEQFF

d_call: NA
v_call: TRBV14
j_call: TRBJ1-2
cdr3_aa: CASSQVGRVRGYTF

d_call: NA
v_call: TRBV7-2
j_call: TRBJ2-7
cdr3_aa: CASSPGGPSYEQYF

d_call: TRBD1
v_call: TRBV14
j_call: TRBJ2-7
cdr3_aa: CASSQRTGLGQYF

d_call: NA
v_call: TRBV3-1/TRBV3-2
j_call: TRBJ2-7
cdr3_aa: CASSLGGLPYEQYF

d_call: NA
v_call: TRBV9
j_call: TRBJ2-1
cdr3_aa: CASSAQTTHEQFF

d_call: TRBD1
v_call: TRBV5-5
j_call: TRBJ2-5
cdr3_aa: CASSLQGVQYF

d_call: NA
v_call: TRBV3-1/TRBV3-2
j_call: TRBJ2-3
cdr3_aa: CASSQGGRSGTDTQYF

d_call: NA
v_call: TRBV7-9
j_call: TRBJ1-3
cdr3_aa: CAMPLGAENTIYF

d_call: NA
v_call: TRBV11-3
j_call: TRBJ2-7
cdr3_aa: CASSSSSYEQYF

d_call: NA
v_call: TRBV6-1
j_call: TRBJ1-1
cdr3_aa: CASSASGAGKNTEAFF

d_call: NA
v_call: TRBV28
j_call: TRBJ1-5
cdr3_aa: CASLGSNQPQHF

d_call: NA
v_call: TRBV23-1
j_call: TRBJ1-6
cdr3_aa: CASPRTLSSYNSPLHF

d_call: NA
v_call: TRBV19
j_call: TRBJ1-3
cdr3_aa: CASSIEVDTIYF

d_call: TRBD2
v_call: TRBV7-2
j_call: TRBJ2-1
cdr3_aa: CASSPRRTLAGVAQFF

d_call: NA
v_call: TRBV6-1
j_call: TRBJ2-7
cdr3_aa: CASSEGGLAPYEQYF